These 10 T cell receptor beta chains were sequenced from one sample in a study of cytomegalovirus exposure and HLA in healthy donors (dated 2017 in TCRdb). Libraries were prepared through the immunoSEQ multiplex PCR assay. The multiplex PCR relied on a mix of 60 forward primers for TCR Vbeta segments and 13 reverse primers for TCR Jbeta segments. TCRdb provides this immuneACCESS table in a form limited to in-frame rearrangements. Some clones are lacking; in checked studies, under half of them reflect an unresolved V gene, and why the rest are absent is not known. Counted in this sample were approximately 280,000 clones; 70% to 90% of them appeared once. More than 2% of the sample goes to the ten largest clones. Sequencing was performed on PBMCs. These receptors all come from a woman in her late teens or twenties in good health and CMV-seronegative.

J is TRBJ2-1 and V is TRBV9; possible D gene TRBD2, 7 bases. V lost 6 bases and J lost 2, with 15 bases in between. Germline CDR1 is SGDLS and CDR2 is YYNGEE. This CDR3 region has 15 residues. CDR3 residues: CASTLEGGAYNEQFF. As DNA, the CDR3 is TGTGCCAGCACCCTTGAGGGGGGGGCCTACAATGAGCAGTTCTTC.

This clone was counted only a few times. V and J are TRBV14 and TRBJ1-4; 8 bases are a match to TRBD1. The V and J ends lost 4 bases and 2 bases, in that order; junction bases with no gene match: 3. This CDR3 is 15 amino acids long. Germline CDR1 is SGHDN and CDR2 is FVKESK. The CDR3 reads CASSPRTGTNEKLFF. The CDR3 coding sequence is TGTGCCAGCAGCCCACGGACAGGGACTAATGAAAAACTGTTTTTT.

The chain joins TRBV9 to TRBJ2-5; D gene uncertain. CDR1 is SGDLS, CDR2 YYNGEE, per germline. V was cut by 4 bases and J by 5 bases, with 15 bases left in between. The CDR3 sequence is 14 residues long. The CDR3, as DNA: TGTGCCAGCAGCTCTGTTGACAACGGTGAGACCCAGTACTTC. Translation gives CASSSVDNGETQYF.

The chain employs TRBV2 and TRBJ1-1; the match to TRBD1 covers 10 bases. This CDR3 has 13 residues. With 10 bases clipped from V and 4 bases from J, the junction kept 6 bases outside the gene matches. CDR1 and CDR2 (germline): SNHLY, FYNNEI. This chain's CDR3 is CAILRTGGTEAFF. DNA for the CDR3: TGTGCCATACTGAGGACAGGGGGCACTGAAGCTTTCTTT.

V gene TRBV10-2 combines with J gene TRBJ1-5; D remains ambiguous. Trimming took 0 bases from V and 2 from J, leaving 8 bases between them. Germline V gene sequence: CDR1 WSHSY, CDR2 SAAADI. This CDR3 has 15 residues. CDR3 coding DNA: TGCGCCAGCAGTGAGTCCATCACAGGCAATCAGCCCCAGCATTTT. This translates into CASSESITGNQPQHF.

This chain connects TRBV7-8 to TRBJ2-3; D may be TRBD1 (5 bases). Deletions cut 3 bases from V and 0 bases from J, with 10 bases between. Germline-derived CDR1 and CDR2 are SGHVS and FQNEAQ. The CDR3 has 15 amino acids. As DNA, the CDR3 is TGTGCCAGCAGCTTTGGGGCCTTAAGCACAGATACGCAGTATTTT. It encodes CASSFGALSTDTQYF.

Details on this clone: This CDR3 is also generated by other DNA sequences in the sample. In DNA form, the CDR3 reads TGTGCCAGCTCACCATCCGGGGATTATGGCTACACCTTC. This translates into CASSPSGDYGYTF. The gene calls are TRBV18 and TRBJ1-2; no reliable D call. Trimming left V 2 bases short and J 5 bases short, with 9 bases between. The CDR3 runs 13 residues. Germline V gene lookup returns CDR1 KGHSH and CDR2 LQKENI.

This chain links TRBV29-1 with TRBJ2-7; 10 positions agree with TRBD1. CDR1 and CDR2 from the germline V gene are SQVTM and ANQGSEA. The ends lost 1 base at V and 4 bases at J; junction bases unmatched: 10. This CDR3 contains 16 residues. CDR3 nucleotide sequence: TGCAGCGTTGAAGGACCGGGACAGGGGTTGATGTACGAGCAGTACTTC. Protein: CSVEGPGQGLMYEQYF.

As to this clone: The junction does not match germline at one end; this may be a read error. The chain has TRBV7-9 and TRBJ1-1, with TRBD1 matching over 10 bases. Germline CDR1 reads SEHNR; CDR2 reads FQNEAQ (reference sequence). The CDR3 contains 14 residues. The CDR3 here is CSSSWTGGNTEAFF. The CDR3 DNA reads as TGTTCCAGCAGCTGGACAGGGGGGAACACTGAAGCTTTCTTT.

This clone was observed a few times. This sequence joins TRBV29-1 and TRBJ2-2; 14 nucleotides match TRBD2. CDR1 SQVTM and CDR2 ANQGSEA come from the germline V gene. V lost 7 bases and J lost 4; bases outside the gene matches: 5. CDR3 length equals 15 residues. The CDR3 region is CSAKGLAGATGELFF. The CDR3 bases are TGCAGCGCCAAGGGACTAGCGGGGGCCACCGGGGAGCTGTTTTTT.